Following are 14 T cell receptor beta chains from one sample sequenced in a study. TCRdb itself ran the 5' RACE reads through MiXCR, one entry per CDR3 protein. This table holds fewer than 8,500 distinct CDR3 sequences, approximately 40% found once. The sequenced sample was tumor-infiltrating memory CD4+ T cells sorted from the breast tumor. As for subset: memory CD4+ T cells, CD4+CD45RO+CD25-. These receptors were obtained from a female donor with breast cancer.

In its sample, this clonotype was seen many times. V usage is TRBV24-1 and J usage is TRBJ1-2; TRBD1 is a possible D gene (5 bases). V gave up 2 bases and J gave up 0 bases, with 15 bases separating them. The CDR3 totals 17 residues. Germline CDR1 KGHDR, CDR2 SFDVKD. This chain's CDR3 is CATSDSDRKGTNYGYTF. The CDR3 nucleotides read TGTGCCACCAGTGATTCCGACAGAAAAGGGACTAACTATGGCTACACCTTC.

This rearrangement joins TRBV4-1 to TRBJ2-1; D could derive from TRBD1 or TRBD2 (5 bases each). V gave up 5 bases and J gave up 3 bases, with 14 bases separating them. The CDR3 runs to 15 residues. CDR1 is MGHRA and CDR2 is YSYEKL in the germline V gene. The CDR3 protein is CASSSGVGGYNEQFF. The CDR3 bases are TGCGCCAGCAGCTCAGGAGTTGGGGGCTACAATGAGCAGTTCTTC.

This clonotype has at least ten counts. This chain uses TRBV3-1 with TRBJ2-1; D not certain. CDR1 is LGHDT and CDR2 is YNNKEL in the germline V gene (reference sequence). The CDR3 totals 11 residues. V lost 1 base and J 8 bases, leaving 3 bases between the germline ends. DNA for the CDR3: TGTGCCAGCAGCCAAGGGTATGAGCAGTTCTTC. It is translated as CASSQGYEQFF.

The J gene is TRBJ1-2, the V gene TRBV5-1; 11 bases align to TRBD1. CDR3 length: 15 amino acids. The germline V gene encodes CDR1 SGHRS and CDR2 YFSETQ. The trim removed 4 bases at V and 8 bases at J, leaving 10 bases unmatched. The CDR3 loop reads CASSPWTGGSGGYTF. In DNA form, the CDR3 reads TGCGCCAGCAGCCCCTGGACAGGGGGCAGTGGCGGCTACACCTTC.

V and J are TRBV6-5 and TRBJ2-1; 9 bases align to TRBD2. Trimming cost V 6 bases and J 3 bases; bases outside gene matches: 6. Germline-derived CDR1 and CDR2 are MNHEY and SVGAGI. CDR3 size: 15 residues. The CDR3 DNA is TGTGCCAGCAGCCAGAGCGGGAGGCTCTACAATGAGCAGTTCTTC. Its protein is CASSQSGRLYNEQFF.

A remark on this clonotype: A much larger clone lies one base from this, so it may be a read error. No conserved phenylalanine or tryptophan ends this CDR3, so it is likely a read error. The chain has TRBV20-1 and TRBJ1-6; D gene ambiguous. The CDR3 contains 8 residues. CDR1 is DFQATT and CDR2 is SNEGSKA in the germline V gene (reference sequence). Trimming took 4 bases from V and 15 from J, leaving 4 bases between them. The CDR3 loop reads CSAMDLHS. CDR3 nucleotide sequence: TGCAGTGCTATGGACCTCCACTCT.

By frequency in the sample, this clonotype is medium-sized. The chain couples TRBV6-5 to TRBJ2-6, with D uncertain. This CDR3 is 19 amino acids long. The germline gives CDR1 MNHEY, CDR2 SVGAGI. V lost 0 bases and J lost 0, with 15 bases in between. The CDR3 DNA follows: TGTGCCAGCAGTTACTCGGTGGTCAAACTAAGCTCTGGGGCCAACGTCCTGACTTTC. It encodes CASSYSVVKLSSGANVLTF.

A few counts support this clonotype. The V call is TRBV20-1, the J call TRBJ1-5; D is unresolved. The V end was cut by 1 base, the J end by 2 bases, with 12 bases between. This CDR3 comprises 15 residues. The germline gives CDR1 DFQATT, CDR2 SNEGSKA (reference sequence). The chain's CDR3 is CSARGARGGNQPQHF. The CDR3 nucleotides read TGCAGTGCTAGAGGGGCCCGGGGTGGCAATCAGCCCCAGCATTTT.

This clonotype is deemed medium-sized (0.01 to 0.1%). This chain uses TRBV5-6 with TRBJ2-5, with D hard to call. V was cut by 0 bases and J by 5 bases, with 8 bases left in between. The CDR3 totals 13 residues. Germline V gene data show CDR1 as SGHDT and CDR2 as YYEEEE. This chain's CDR3 is CASSLGYGETQYF. The DNA of the CDR3 is TGTGCCAGCAGCTTGGGATATGGGGAGACCCAGTACTTC.

The chain employs TRBV4-1 and TRBJ2-7, with D hard to call. The CDR3 totals 13 residues. From germline, CDR1 is MGHRA and CDR2 YSYEKL. V was trimmed by 4 bases and J by 3 bases, leaving 10 bases between them. CDR3 coding DNA: TGCGCCAGCAGCCCGGCCAAGGACTACGAGCAGTACTTC. Amino acid sequence: CASSPAKDYEQYF.

The rearrangement links TRBV7-9 to TRBJ1-5; no reliable D call. Germline-derived CDR1 and CDR2 are SEHNR and FQNEAQ (reference sequence). Trimming removed 5 bases at V and 0 bases at J, with 5 bases between. This CDR3 is 13 amino acids long. CDR3 region: CASSSNSNQPQHF. The CDR3 region has the DNA TGTGCCAGCAGCAGTAATAGCAATCAGCCCCAGCATTTT.

The chain couples TRBV6-6 to TRBJ2-1; D may be TRBD1 (6 bases). The CDR3 consists of 16 residues. Germline V CDR1 and CDR2: MNHNY, SVGAGI (reference sequence). Trimming left V 4 bases short and J 0 bases short, with 13 bases between. The CDR3 sequence: CASSSYTGNSYNEQFF. The CDR3 DNA reads TGTGCCAGCAGTTCCTATACAGGGAACTCCTACAATGAGCAGTTCTTC.

This clonotype was picked up a small number of times. A much larger clone differs by one base, so this may be a read error. The chain couples TRBV7-6 to TRBJ2-3; D might be TRBD1 (7 bases). Germline assignment: CDR1 SGHVS and CDR2 FNYEAQ. V lost 0 bases and J lost 4, with 17 bases in between. The CDR3 runs to 17 residues. CDR3 loop: CASSLAPGRGEADTQYF. CDR3 nucleotide sequence: TGTGCCAGCAGCTTAGCCCCGGGCAGGGGGGAGGCAGATACGCAGTATTTT. Looking up the rest from reference TRBV7-6 and TRBJ2-3 gives the full variable domain: GAGVSQSPRYKVTKRGQDVALRCDPISGHVSLYWYRQALGQGPEFLTYFNYEAQQDKSGLPNDRFSAERPEGSISTLTIQRTEQRDSAMYRCASSLAPGRGEADTQYFGPGTRLTVL.

This clonotype is deemed medium-sized (0.01 to 0.1%). The CDR3 DNA reads as TGTGCCAGCAGCGCAGGGGAGGGTCAGCCCCAGCATTTT. This gives the protein CASSAGEGQPQHF. This chain links TRBV5-6 with TRBJ1-5; maybe TRBD1 (6 bases). Trimming took 4 bases from V and 6 from J, leaving 11 bases between them. The V gene's germline CDR1 is SGHDT and CDR2 YYEEEE. This CDR3 spans 13 amino acids. The full variable domain, its missing parts supplied by reference TRBV5-6 and TRBJ1-5, is DAGVTQSPTHLIKTRGQQVTLRCSPKSGHDTVSWYQQALGQGPQFIFQYYEEEERQRGNFPDRFSGHQFPNYSSELNVNALLLGDSALYLCASSAGEGQPQHFGDGTRLSIL.